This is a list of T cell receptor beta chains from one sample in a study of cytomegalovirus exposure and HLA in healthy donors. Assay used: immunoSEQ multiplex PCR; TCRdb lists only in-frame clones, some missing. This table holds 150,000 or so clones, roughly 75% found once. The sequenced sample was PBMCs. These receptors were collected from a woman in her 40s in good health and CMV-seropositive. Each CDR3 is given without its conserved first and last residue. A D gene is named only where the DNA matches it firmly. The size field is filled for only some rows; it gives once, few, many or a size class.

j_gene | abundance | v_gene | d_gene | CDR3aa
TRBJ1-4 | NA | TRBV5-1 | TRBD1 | ASSFGQGGTNEKLF
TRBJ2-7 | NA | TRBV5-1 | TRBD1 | ASSLTGGAYEQY
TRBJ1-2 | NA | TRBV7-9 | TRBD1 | ASSFSTGGSGYT
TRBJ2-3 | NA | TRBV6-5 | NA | ASSTTGRDTQY
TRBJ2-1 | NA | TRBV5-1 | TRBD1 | ASSLGTGYNEQF
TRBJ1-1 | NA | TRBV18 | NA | ASSPERNTEAF
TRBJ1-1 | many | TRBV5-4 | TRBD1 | ASSHEDRAPEAF
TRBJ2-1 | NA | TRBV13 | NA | ASSFWDGSSYNEQF
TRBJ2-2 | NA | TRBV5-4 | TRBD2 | ASSPASGRAITGELF
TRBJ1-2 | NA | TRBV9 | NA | ASREGRGYGYT
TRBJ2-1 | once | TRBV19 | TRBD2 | ASSIVEGGEQF
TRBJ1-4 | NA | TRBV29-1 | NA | SVDVAGDEKLF
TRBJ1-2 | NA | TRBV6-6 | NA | ASRETREYYGYT
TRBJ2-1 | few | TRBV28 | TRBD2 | ASSTAGGPYNEQF
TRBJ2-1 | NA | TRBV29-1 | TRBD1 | SVDGTGDEQF
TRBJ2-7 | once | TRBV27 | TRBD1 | ASSWTGEAYEQY
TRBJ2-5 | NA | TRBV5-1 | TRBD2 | ASSLARLAVQETQY
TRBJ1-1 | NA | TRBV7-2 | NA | ASSLSLNTEAF
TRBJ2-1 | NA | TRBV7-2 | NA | ANSRGLQYDEQF
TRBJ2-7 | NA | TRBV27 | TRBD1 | ASSSRRQGRSSYEQY
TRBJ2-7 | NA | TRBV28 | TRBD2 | ASSLGWERGYSYEQY
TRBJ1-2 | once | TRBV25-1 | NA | ASSVAGQRRDYT
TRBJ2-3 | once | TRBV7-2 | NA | ASRSYREPDTQY
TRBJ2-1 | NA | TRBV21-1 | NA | ASSKQGDRGLYNEQF
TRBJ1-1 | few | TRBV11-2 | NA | ASSWTQGNTEAF
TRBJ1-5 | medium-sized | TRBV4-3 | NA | ASSQDLSSNQPQH
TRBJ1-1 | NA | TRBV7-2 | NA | ASSFLPGGARPEAF
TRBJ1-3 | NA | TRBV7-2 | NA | ASSLLGGATIY
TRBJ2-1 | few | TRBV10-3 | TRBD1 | AISELGTGGWNEQF
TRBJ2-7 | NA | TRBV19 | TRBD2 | ASSIGVGTSGRGEQY
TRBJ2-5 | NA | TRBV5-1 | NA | ASSLLTRETQY
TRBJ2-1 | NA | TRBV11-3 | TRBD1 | ASSLGQGVWNEQF
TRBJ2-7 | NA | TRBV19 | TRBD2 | ASKESKGLAYEQY
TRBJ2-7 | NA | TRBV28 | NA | ASSLQGGTNEQY
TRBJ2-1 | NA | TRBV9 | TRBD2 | ASSVEGLAGGPGNEQF
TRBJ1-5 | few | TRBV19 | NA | ASRREGNQPQH
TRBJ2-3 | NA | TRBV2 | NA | ASSGQAAQY
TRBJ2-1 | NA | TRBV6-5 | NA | ASTSSPDNEQF
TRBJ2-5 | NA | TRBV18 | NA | ASSPSGPTGETQY
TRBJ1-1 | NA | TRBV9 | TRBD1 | ASSVSLGTGEGNTEAF
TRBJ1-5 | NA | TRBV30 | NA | AWSLQGNQPQH
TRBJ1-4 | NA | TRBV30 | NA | ALTGLGANEKLF
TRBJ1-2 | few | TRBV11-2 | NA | ASSLRTDPNYGYT
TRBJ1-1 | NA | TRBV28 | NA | ASSIGLNTEAF
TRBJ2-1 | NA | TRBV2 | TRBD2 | ASSVGLAGGQGNEQF
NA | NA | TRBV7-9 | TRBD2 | ASSLDGGGREQY
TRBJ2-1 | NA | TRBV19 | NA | ASHSSSYNEQF
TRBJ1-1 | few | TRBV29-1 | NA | SVGLGSEAF
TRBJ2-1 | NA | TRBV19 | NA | ASGGSPRDNEQF
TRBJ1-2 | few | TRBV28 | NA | ASKRGYGYT
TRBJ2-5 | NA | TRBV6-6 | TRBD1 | ASSSEGGRETQY
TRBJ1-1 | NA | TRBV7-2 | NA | ASSFQGGSEAF
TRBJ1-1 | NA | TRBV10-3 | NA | AISMGQENTEAF
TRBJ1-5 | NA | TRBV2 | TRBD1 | ASSLTGEVYQPQH
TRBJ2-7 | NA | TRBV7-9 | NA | ASTVGEETYEQY